Listed below are T cell receptor beta chains from one sample, sequenced in a study of T cells in Graves' hyperthyroidism and ophthalmopathy. TCRdb processed the multiplex PCR reads anew with MiXCR; each CDR3 protein has one entry. The sample shows approximately 400,000 distinct CDR3 sequences, approximately 15% of them seen only once. Sequencing was performed on blood. The receptors stem from a young woman with Graves' hyperthyroidism. Both conserved end residues are trimmed from each CDR3. Each record gives: clone size, V gene, D gene, J gene, CDR3 protein. A D gene is named only where the DNA matches it firmly. The size of a clone is reported for some rows only, either as once, few or many, or as a class for expanded clones.

abundance: .
v_gene: TRBV12-5
d_gene: TRBD1
j_gene: TRBJ1-2
CDR3aa: ASGSSGQANYGYT

abundance: many
v_gene: TRBV9
d_gene: TRBD2
j_gene: TRBJ2-1
CDR3aa: ASSVGASGRVNEQF

abundance: .
v_gene: TRBV20-1
d_gene: .
j_gene: TRBJ2-5
CDR3aa: SASNRLLQETQY

abundance: .
v_gene: TRBV20-1
d_gene: TRBD2
j_gene: TRBJ2-7
CDR3aa: SAAGLAGGVYEQY

abundance: .
v_gene: TRBV2
d_gene: .
j_gene: TRBJ2-7
CDR3aa: ASSVGDQKQY

abundance: many
v_gene: TRBV20-1
d_gene: .
j_gene: TRBJ1-1
CDR3aa: SARDQQVDTEAF

abundance: few
v_gene: TRBV6-1
d_gene: .
j_gene: TRBJ1-2
CDR3aa: ASSFSGKNYGYT

abundance: many
v_gene: TRBV30
d_gene: TRBD1
j_gene: TRBJ2-3
CDR3aa: ASRTGRVTQY

abundance: many
v_gene: TRBV20-1
d_gene: TRBD1
j_gene: TRBJ1-4
CDR3aa: SALDRVGEKLF

abundance: .
v_gene: TRBV2
d_gene: TRBD2
j_gene: TRBJ2-5
CDR3aa: ASTLTSGGPFQETQY

abundance: .
v_gene: TRBV19
d_gene: .
j_gene: TRBJ1-4
CDR3aa: ASSRSTGDNEKLF

abundance: few
v_gene: TRBV5-8
d_gene: TRBD1
j_gene: TRBJ1-3
CDR3aa: ASSTDRGTFGNTIY

abundance: once
v_gene: TRBV13
d_gene: .
j_gene: TRBJ1-3
CDR3aa: ASSLGRGLGNTIY

abundance: many
v_gene: TRBV20-1
d_gene: .
j_gene: TRBJ2-3
CDR3aa: SAMDSVSTDTQY

abundance: few
v_gene: TRBV5-1
d_gene: .
j_gene: TRBJ2-5
CDR3aa: ASSRPGDETQY

abundance: .
v_gene: TRBV20-1
d_gene: TRBD1
j_gene: TRBJ2-5
CDR3aa: STSKYRGGETQY

abundance: many
v_gene: TRBV20-1
d_gene: TRBD2
j_gene: TRBJ2-5
CDR3aa: SARDRLAGVRETQY

abundance: many
v_gene: TRBV2
d_gene: .
j_gene: TRBJ2-7
CDR3aa: ASSEAQYEQY

abundance: .
v_gene: TRBV15
d_gene: .
j_gene: TRBJ2-6
CDR3aa: ATSRDLGKVLANVLT

abundance: .
v_gene: TRBV7-9
d_gene: .
j_gene: TRBJ2-1
CDR3aa: ASSPPGGAEQF

abundance: .
v_gene: TRBV3-1
d_gene: .
j_gene: TRBJ1-5
CDR3aa: ASSLAMGQPQH

abundance: many
v_gene: TRBV20-1
d_gene: TRBD2
j_gene: TRBJ2-7
CDR3aa: SARSGRGYEQY

abundance: .
v_gene: TRBV24-1
d_gene: .
j_gene: TRBJ2-5
CDR3aa: ATSWQNSETQY

abundance: many
v_gene: TRBV5-1
d_gene: .
j_gene: TRBJ1-2
CDR3aa: ASSVLQAGDGYT

abundance: many
v_gene: TRBV27
d_gene: .
j_gene: TRBJ1-5
CDR3aa: ASSHLGAGLNQPQH

abundance: many
v_gene: TRBV6-1
d_gene: .
j_gene: TRBJ1-5
CDR3aa: ASGRYSNQPQH

abundance: many
v_gene: TRBV5-5
d_gene: .
j_gene: TRBJ2-2
CDR3aa: ASSRSGTFNTGELF

abundance: .
v_gene: TRBV28
d_gene: TRBD2
j_gene: TRBJ2-5
CDR3aa: ASSLTSGGYQETQY

abundance: .
v_gene: TRBV11-2
d_gene: .
j_gene: TRBJ1-1
CDR3aa: ASSLDSAGRYTEAF

abundance: .
v_gene: TRBV20-1
d_gene: .
j_gene: TRBJ1-5
CDR3aa: SASQDSSNQPQH

abundance: many
v_gene: TRBV7-9
d_gene: .
j_gene: TRBJ2-7
CDR3aa: ASSFWDGREQY

abundance: few
v_gene: TRBV12-3/TRBV12-4
d_gene: .
j_gene: TRBJ1-3
CDR3aa: ASRVGVPSGNTIY

abundance: many
v_gene: TRBV19
d_gene: TRBD2
j_gene: TRBJ2-7
CDR3aa: ASSRTSGDEQY

abundance: many
v_gene: TRBV5-1
d_gene: TRBD2
j_gene: TRBJ2-1
CDR3aa: ASSLGGLAREQF

abundance: many
v_gene: TRBV5-1
d_gene: TRBD2
j_gene: TRBJ2-7
CDR3aa: ASSLTSGPPPEQY

abundance: many
v_gene: TRBV27
d_gene: .
j_gene: TRBJ2-7
CDR3aa: ASSLARGPSGLTRREQY

abundance: many
v_gene: TRBV12-3/TRBV12-4
d_gene: .
j_gene: TRBJ2-7
CDR3aa: ASSLDTSYSYEQY

abundance: many
v_gene: TRBV4-1
d_gene: TRBD2
j_gene: TRBJ2-5
CDR3aa: ASSQDVAGAWYQETQY

abundance: many
v_gene: TRBV12-3/TRBV12-4
d_gene: .
j_gene: TRBJ1-2
CDR3aa: ASSLSGSYSYGYT

abundance: .
v_gene: TRBV2
d_gene: .
j_gene: TRBJ1-2
CDR3aa: ASSESGGAYGYT

abundance: many
v_gene: TRBV19
d_gene: .
j_gene: TRBJ1-2
CDR3aa: ATLPRQTSNYGYT

abundance: .
v_gene: TRBV3-1
d_gene: .
j_gene: TRBJ2-1
CDR3aa: ASSQRTPSYNEQF

abundance: .
v_gene: TRBV20-1
d_gene: .
j_gene: TRBJ1-6
CDR3aa: SAGGGSHNNSPLH

abundance: few
v_gene: TRBV3-1
d_gene: TRBD2
j_gene: TRBJ2-5
CDR3aa: ASSQVAGGRETQY

abundance: .
v_gene: TRBV4-1
d_gene: .
j_gene: TRBJ1-5
CDR3aa: ASSQEGKGGNQPQH

abundance: few
v_gene: TRBV5-1
d_gene: .
j_gene: TRBJ2-1
CDR3aa: ASRGGETGREQF

abundance: many
v_gene: TRBV11-3
d_gene: TRBD1
j_gene: TRBJ2-2
CDR3aa: ASSHRDRENTGELF

abundance: .
v_gene: TRBV18
d_gene: TRBD1
j_gene: TRBJ2-3
CDR3aa: ASSPLRTGLPTDTQY

abundance: .
v_gene: TRBV7-3
d_gene: TRBD2
j_gene: TRBJ2-3
CDR3aa: ASSLGLAGVLTDTQY

abundance: many
v_gene: TRBV10-3
d_gene: TRBD1
j_gene: TRBJ1-5
CDR3aa: AISDGRQGGQPQH

abundance: .
v_gene: TRBV20-1
d_gene: TRBD2
j_gene: TRBJ2-3
CDR3aa: SATLTPSSGGGTDTQY